A single TCR beta chain is shown here with its context. Its antigen is undetermined. The sample originates from a study of cytomegalovirus exposure and HLA in healthy donors. General study results and limits: Common viral pathogens seemed, in a later analysis, to connect with several of the most significant clusters.

The CDR3 has 12 amino acids. Trimming took off 6 bases at V and 0 bases at J, with 5 bases between the two ends. The germline V gene encodes CDR1 MNHEY and CDR2 SVGAGI. Both 60 Vbeta primers and 13 Jbeta primers went into the PCR. The assay was immunoSEQ multiplex PCR, and TCRdb's table has in-frame clones only and misses some. The data show around 100,000 clones, with about 59% seen just once and approximately 3.9% held by the top ten. This TCR came from a man aged 25-45 years in good health and CMV-seropositive. Sample: PBMCs. The gene calls are TRBV6-5 and TRBJ1-1; D unresolved. The CDR3 nucleotides read TGTGCCAGCAGGAGTCTGAACACTGAAGCTTTCTTT. Protein sequence: CASRSLNTEAFF.